The rows below give T cell receptor beta chains drawn from one sample of a study of cytomegalovirus exposure and HLA in healthy donors. TCRdb keeps only in-frame clones here, not all; method: immunoSEQ multiplex PCR. Of some 190,000 clones listed, around 86% are singletons. What was sequenced was PBMCs. These receptors were collected from a woman aged 18-29 years in good health and CMV-seronegative. Both conserved end residues are part of each CDR3. D genes are given only for firm matches. Clone size is given for some rows only: seen once, a few or many times, or a class if the clone is expanded.

j_call d_call v_call clone_size cdr3_length cdr3_nt cdr3_aa
TRBJ2-7 NA TRBV7-8 NA 15 TGTGCCAGCAGCCCGGCGGGGGCGGGAGTGGTTGAGCAGTACTTC CASSPAGAGVVEQYF
TRBJ1-2 TRBD1 TRBV5-6 few 13 TGTGCCAGCAGTTACGACAGGGATCTTCCCTACACCTTC CASSYDRDLPYTF
TRBJ1-2 NA TRBV30 NA 16 TGTGCCTGGGTATCTGGGCGTTATAGAAAGATCTATGGCTACACCTTC CAWVSGRYRKIYGYTF
TRBJ2-2 NA TRBV11-2 NA 16 TGTGCCAGCAGCTTAGAAGAGTCCACGAGAACCGGGGAGCTGTTTTTT CASSLEESTRTGELFF
TRBJ2-1 TRBD2 TRBV18 NA 16 TGTGCCAGCTCACCATATCTATTGGCGGGAGGGAATGAGCAGTTCTTC CASSPYLLAGGNEQFF
TRBJ1-2 NA TRBV5-1 NA 13 TGCGCCAGCAGCTTGGCTCGTCAGGGTGGCTACACCTTC CASSLARQGGYTF
TRBJ1-2 NA TRBV15 NA 14 TGTGCCACCAGCAGAGGTCTATCGGGGTTGGGCTACACCTTC CATSRGLSGLGYTF
TRBJ1-2 TRBD1 TRBV2 NA 14 TGTGCCAGCAGTACAGGGGGGAGTCACTATGGCTACACCTTC CASSTGGSHYGYTF
TRBJ2-5 TRBD2 TRBV6-6 NA 14 TGTGCCAGCAGTACAAGACTAGCCGCAGAGACCCAGTACTTC CASSTRLAAETQYF
TRBJ1-5 NA TRBV9 NA 15 TGTGCCAGCAGCGTAGGAGGTTCAAGCAATCAGCCCCAGCATTTT CASSVGGSSNQPQHF
TRBJ2-3 TRBD2 TRBV5-4 NA 17 TGTGCCAGCAACCCCAGGGCGGGAGGGGTTAGCACAGATACGCAGTATTTT CASNPRAGGVSTDTQYF
TRBJ2-5 NA TRBV5-4 NA 14 TGTGCCAGCAGCCCGGGACAAGGCTGGGAGACCCAGTACTTC CASSPGQGWETQYF
TRBJ1-3 NA TRBV19 once 16 TGTGCCAGTAGTTCCCCCGGGTCCGACTCTGGAAACACCATATATTTT CASSSPGSDSGNTIYF
TRBJ2-7 TRBD1 TRBV10-1 once 14 TGCGCCACCCGATCGGGGGACAGGGGGGACGAGCAGTACTTC CATRSGDRGDEQYF
TRBJ2-3 TRBD2 TRBV5-4 NA 16 TGTGCCAGCAGGCTAGCGGGGGCCCCCTTCACAGATACGCAGTATTTT CASRLAGAPFTDTQYF
TRBJ2-1 TRBD2 TRBV18 NA 19 TGTGCCAGCTCACCAATCCCGGGACTAGCGGGAGGGCCTTTCAATGAGCAGTTCTTC CASSPIPGLAGGPFNEQFF
TRBJ1-4 NA TRBV7-9 NA 16 TGTGCCAGCAGCTTAAAACGTACGGGGAATAATGAAAAACTGTTTTTT CASSLKRTGNNEKLFF
TRBJ2-5 NA TRBV19 NA 15 TGTGCCAGTAGTACCCGGGACACCAGACAAGAGACCCAGTACTTC CASSTRDTRQETQYF
TRBJ1-2 NA TRBV15 NA 15 TGTGCCACCAGCAGAGATCCTGACAGACCCTATGGCTACACCTTC CATSRDPDRPYGYTF
TRBJ1-1 NA TRBV27 NA 15 TGTGCCAGCAGTTTAACCCCAGGGGCGAACACTGAAGCTTTCTTT CASSLTPGANTEAFF
TRBJ2-2 TRBD2 TRBV11-2 NA 19 TGTGCCAGCAGCTGGGGACTAGCGGGAGAAGTGGCGAACACCGGGGAGCTGTTTTTT CASSWGLAGEVANTGELFF
TRBJ2-2 TRBD1 TRBV6-4 few 17 TGTGCCAGCAGTGACTCATTAGGACAGGGAGACACCGGGGAGCTGTTTTTT CASSDSLGQGDTGELFF